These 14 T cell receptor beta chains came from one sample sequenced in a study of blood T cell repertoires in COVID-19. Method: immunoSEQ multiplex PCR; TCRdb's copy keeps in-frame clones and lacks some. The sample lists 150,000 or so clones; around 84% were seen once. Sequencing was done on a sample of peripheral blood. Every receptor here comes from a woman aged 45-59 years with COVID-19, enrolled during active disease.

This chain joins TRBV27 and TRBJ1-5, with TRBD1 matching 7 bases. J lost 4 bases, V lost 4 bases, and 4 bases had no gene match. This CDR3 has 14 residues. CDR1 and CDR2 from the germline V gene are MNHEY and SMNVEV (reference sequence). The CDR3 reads CASSSGQLNQPQHF. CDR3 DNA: TGTGCCAGCAGTTCGGGACAGCTGAATCAGCCCCAGCATTTT.

CDR3 loop: CASSQEFTGGRHEQYF. The CDR3 bases are TGTGCCAGCAGCCAAGAATTTACGGGGGGGCGACACGAGCAGTACTTC. The V and J genes are TRBV3-1 (or the pseudogene TRBV3-2) and TRBJ2-7; TRBD2 matches at 8 bases. V lost 0 bases to trimming and J lost 5 bases; unmatched junction nucleotides: 9. The germline V gene has CDR1 LGHDT and CDR2 YNNKEL (reference sequence). The CDR3 sequence is 16 residues long.

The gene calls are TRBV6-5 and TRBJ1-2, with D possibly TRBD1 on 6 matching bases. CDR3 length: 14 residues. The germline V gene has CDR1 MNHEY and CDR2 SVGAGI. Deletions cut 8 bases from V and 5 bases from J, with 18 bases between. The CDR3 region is CASSPRGKVYGYTF. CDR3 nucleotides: TGTGCCAGCTCCCCCAGGGGTAAAGTGTATGGCTACACCTTC.

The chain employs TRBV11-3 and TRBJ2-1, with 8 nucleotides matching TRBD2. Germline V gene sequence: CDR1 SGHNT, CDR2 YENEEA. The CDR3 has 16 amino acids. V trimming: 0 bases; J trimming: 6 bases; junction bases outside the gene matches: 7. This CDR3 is CASSLDVERGINEQFF. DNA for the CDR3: TGTGCCAGCAGCTTAGATGTGGAGCGGGGGATCAATGAGCAGTTCTTC.

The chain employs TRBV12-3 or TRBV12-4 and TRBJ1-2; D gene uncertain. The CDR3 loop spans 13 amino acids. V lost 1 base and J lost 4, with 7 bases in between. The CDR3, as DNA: TGTGCCAGCAGTTTAGACTCCCCCTATGGCTACACCTTC. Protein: CASSLDSPYGYTF.

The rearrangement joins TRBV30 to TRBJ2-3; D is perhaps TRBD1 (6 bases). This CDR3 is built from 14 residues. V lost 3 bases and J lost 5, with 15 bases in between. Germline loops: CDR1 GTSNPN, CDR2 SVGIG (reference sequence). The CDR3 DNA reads TGTGCCTGGAGAACGTTGGGGGCCAAAGATACGCAGTATTTT. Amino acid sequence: CAWRTLGAKDTQYF.

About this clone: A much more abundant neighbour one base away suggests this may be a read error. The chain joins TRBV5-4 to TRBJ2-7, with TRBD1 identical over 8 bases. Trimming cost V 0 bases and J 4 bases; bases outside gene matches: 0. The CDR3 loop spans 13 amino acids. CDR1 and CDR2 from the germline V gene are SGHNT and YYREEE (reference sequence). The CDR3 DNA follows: TGTGCCAGCAGCTTGGACAGGGGGTACGAGCAGTACTTC. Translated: CASSLDRGYEQYF.

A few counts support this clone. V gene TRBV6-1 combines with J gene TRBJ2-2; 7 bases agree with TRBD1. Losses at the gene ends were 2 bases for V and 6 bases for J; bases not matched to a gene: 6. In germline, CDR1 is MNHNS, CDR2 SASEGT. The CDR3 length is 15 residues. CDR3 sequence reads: CASSEPGQVPGELFF. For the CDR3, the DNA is TGTGCCAGCAGTGAACCAGGACAGGTTCCCGGGGAGCTGTTTTTT.

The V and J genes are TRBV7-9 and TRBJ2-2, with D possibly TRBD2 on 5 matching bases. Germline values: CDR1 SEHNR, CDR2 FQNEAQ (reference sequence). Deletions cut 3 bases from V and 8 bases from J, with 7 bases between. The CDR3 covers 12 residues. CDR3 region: CASSLLAGELFF. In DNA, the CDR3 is TGTGCCAGCAGCTTGCTAGCTGGGGAGCTGTTTTTT.

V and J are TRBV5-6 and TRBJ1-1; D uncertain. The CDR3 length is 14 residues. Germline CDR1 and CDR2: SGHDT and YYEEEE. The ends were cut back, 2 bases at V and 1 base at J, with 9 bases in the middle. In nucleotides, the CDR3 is TGTGCCAGCAGCTTTCCATACGGGAACACTGAAGCTTTCTTT. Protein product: CASSFPYGNTEAFF.

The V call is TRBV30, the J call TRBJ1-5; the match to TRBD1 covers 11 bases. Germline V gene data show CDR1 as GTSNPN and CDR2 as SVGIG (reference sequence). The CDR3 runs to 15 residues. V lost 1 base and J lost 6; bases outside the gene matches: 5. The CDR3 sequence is CAWSAGQGASQPQHF. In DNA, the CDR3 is TGTGCCTGGAGTGCAGGACAGGGGGCAAGTCAGCCCCAGCATTTT.

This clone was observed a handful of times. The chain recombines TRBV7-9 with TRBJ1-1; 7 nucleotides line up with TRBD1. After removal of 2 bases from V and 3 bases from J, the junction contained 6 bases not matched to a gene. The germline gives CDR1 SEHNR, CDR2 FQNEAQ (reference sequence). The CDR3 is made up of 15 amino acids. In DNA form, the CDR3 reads TGTGCCAGCAGCTTACAAGGGGGCGGGGACACTGAAGCTTTCTTT. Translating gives CASSLQGGGDTEAFF.

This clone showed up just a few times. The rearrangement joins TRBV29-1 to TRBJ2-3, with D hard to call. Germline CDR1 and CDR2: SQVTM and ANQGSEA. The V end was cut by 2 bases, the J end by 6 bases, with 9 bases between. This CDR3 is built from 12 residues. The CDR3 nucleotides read TGCAGCGTTGAATTATCGAGTGATACGCAGTATTTT. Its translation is CSVELSSDTQYF.

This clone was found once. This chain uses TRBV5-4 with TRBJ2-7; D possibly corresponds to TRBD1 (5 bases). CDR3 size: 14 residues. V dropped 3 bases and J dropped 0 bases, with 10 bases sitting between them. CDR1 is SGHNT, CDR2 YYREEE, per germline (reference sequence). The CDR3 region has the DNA TGTGCCAGCAGCTCGGACACCTACTCCTACGAGCAGTACTTC. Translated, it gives CASSSDTYSYEQYF.